Below are 14 T cell receptor beta chains sequenced from a single sample in a study of blood T cell repertoires in COVID-19. The table came from immunoSEQ multiplex PCR; TCRdb's copy has only in-frame clones and leaves some out. The table lists under 250,000 clones, roughly 82% of them singletons, with around 14% in the top ten. The source material was peripheral blood. The source is a human donor in a cohort sampled during active COVID-19.

The CDR3 DNA sequence: TGTGCCAGCAGTTCCCAGGGGGCCCTCTACGAGCAGTACTTC. Translation: CASSSQGALYEQYF. The chain links TRBV28 to TRBJ2-7; 8 nucleotides agree with TRBD1. The germline CDR1 and CDR2 sequences are MDHEN and SYDVKM. The V segment lost 4 bases and the J segment 3 bases; nucleotides outside the gene matches: 5. CDR3 length: 14 amino acids.

The rearrangement links TRBV7-9 to TRBJ2-2, with TRBD2 matching over 11 bases. V gave up 6 bases and J gave up 1 base; unmatched junction bases: 1. The CDR3 totals 15 residues. Germline V gives CDR1 SEHNR, CDR2 FQNEAQ (reference sequence). The CDR3 reads CASRGTSGNTGELFF. CDR3 in DNA: TGTGCCAGCAGAGGGACTAGCGGGAACACCGGGGAGCTGTTTTTT. Combining the CDR3 with reference TRBV7-9 and TRBJ2-2 gives the whole variable domain DTGVSQNPRHKITKRGQNVTFRCDPISEHNRLYWYRQTLGQGPEFLTYFQNEAQLEKSRLLSDRFSAERPKGSFSTLEIQRTEQGDSAMYLCASRGTSGNTGELFFGEGSRLTVL.

In this sample, this clone turned up once. This chain joins TRBV2 and TRBJ1-3, with 8 nucleotides matching TRBD1. The germline gives CDR1 SNHLY, CDR2 FYNNEI. The length of the CDR3 is 18 residues. Germline trimming cut 8 bases from V and 0 bases from J; bases unmatched to any gene: 15. CDR3 in amino acids: CASGKLTRDRNSGNTIYF. CDR3 nucleotides: TGTGCCAGCGGGAAACTGACACGGGACAGGAACTCTGGAAACACCATATATTTT.

The V and J genes are TRBV7-9 and TRBJ1-2; D unresolved. Germline V gene lookup returns CDR1 SEHNR and CDR2 FQNEAQ (reference sequence). The CDR3 length is 15 residues. V dropped 5 bases and J dropped 3 bases, with 16 bases sitting between them. CDR3 amino acids: CASSPPERPHYGYTF. CDR3 coding DNA: TGTGCCAGCAGCCCCCCTGAGCGGCCCCACTATGGCTACACCTTC.

The chain combines TRBV10-3 with TRBJ2-1; 7 bases line up with TRBD1. Germline V lookup: CDR1 ENHRY, CDR2 SYGVKD. CDR3 length: 14 amino acids. V was pared by 4 bases and J by 2 bases, with 2 bases of the junction left unmatched. CDR3 sequence reads: CAISGQGAYNEQFF. The CDR3 DNA is TGTGCCATCAGTGGGCAGGGGGCCTACAATGAGCAGTTCTTC.

This clone was seen only once. This chain links TRBV5-1 with TRBJ1-2; TRBD1 matches at 7 bases. Germline CDR1 reads SGHRS; CDR2 reads YFSETQ. The V gene end was trimmed by 8 bases and the J gene end by 3 bases; junction bases not matched to a gene: 10. The CDR3 is 14 residues long. The CDR3 reads CASSRQGIDYGYTF. CDR3 nucleotides: TGCGCCAGTTCCAGACAGGGAATTGACTATGGCTACACCTTC.

The J gene is TRBJ2-4, the V gene TRBV24-1, with D perhaps matching TRBD2 (7 bases). Trimming took off 4 bases at V and 0 bases at J, with 12 bases between the two ends. CDR1 is KGHDR and CDR2 is SFDVKD in the germline V gene. The CDR3 loop spans 16 amino acids. CDR3 protein: CATSEGGGIAKNIQYF. DNA for the CDR3: TGTGCCACCAGTGAGGGGGGGGGCATAGCCAAAAACATTCAGTACTTC.

The V call is TRBV28, the J call TRBJ1-5; 10 bases align to TRBD1. V gave up 3 bases and J gave up 6 bases; unmatched junction bases: 5. The germline CDR1 and CDR2 sequences are MDHEN and SYDVKM. The CDR3 loop spans 15 amino acids. This chain's CDR3 is CASSLEGTGVQPQHF. CDR3 nucleotides: TGTGCCAGCAGTTTGGAGGGGACAGGGGTTCAGCCCCAGCATTTT. The complete variable domain, with remaining parts taken from reference TRBV28 and TRBJ1-5, reads DVKVTQSSRYLVKRTGEKVFLECVQDMDHENMFWYRQDPGLGLRLIYFSYDVKMKEKGDIPEGYSVSREKKERFSLILESASTNQTSMYLCASSLEGTGVQPQHFGDGTRLSIL.

This clone was picked up one time. This chain links TRBV5-1 with TRBJ2-2; 8 nucleotides match TRBD2. Germline-derived CDR1 and CDR2 are SGHRS and YFSETQ. Trimming took 6 bases from V and 3 from J; bases not matched to a gene: 10. The CDR3 length is 16 residues. DNA for the CDR3: TGCGCCAGCAACCTGCTAGCGGGCGGTTACACCGGGGAGCTGTTTTTT. Amino acid sequence: CASNLLAGGYTGELFF. Drawing the rest from reference TRBV5-1 and TRBJ2-2, the complete variable domain is KAGVTQTPRYLIKTRGQQVTLSCSPISGHRSVSWYQQTPGQGLQFLFEYFSETQRNKGNFPGRFSGRQFSNSRSEMNVSTLELGDSALYLCASNLLAGGYTGELFFGEGSRLTVL.

The chain joins TRBV3-1 (or the pseudogene TRBV3-2) to TRBJ2-7; a weak D match, TRBD1 (6 bases). The CDR3 has 16 amino acids. CDR1 LGHDT and CDR2 YNNKEL come from the germline V gene (reference sequence). The V end lost 3 bases, the J end lost 0 bases, and 15 bases lay between the germline ends. For the CDR3, the DNA is TGTGCCAGCAGCCAGCGGCGGGCAGGGGACTCCTACGAGCAGTACTTC. It yields the protein CASSQRRAGDSYEQYF.

This chain connects TRBV11-2 to TRBJ2-7, with 8 bases matching TRBD2. CDR3 length: 16 amino acids. Germline CDR1 and CDR2: SGHAT and FQNNGV. V was pared by 3 bases and J by 1 base, with 8 bases of the junction left unmatched. CDR3 sequence: CASSFFTSGESYEQYF. CDR3 DNA sequence: TGTGCCAGCAGCTTTTTCACTAGCGGAGAATCCTACGAGCAGTACTTC.

CDR3 coding DNA: TGTGCCAGCAGAGGGGGCCCTGCAACTAATGAAAAACTGTTTTTT. Its protein product is CASRGGPATNEKLFF. The gene calls are TRBV6-5 and TRBJ1-4, with 7 bases aligning to TRBD1. This CDR3 contains 15 residues. Germline V gene sequence: CDR1 MNHEY, CDR2 SVGAGI. V gave up 6 bases and J gave up 0 bases; unmatched junction bases: 4.

The chain is built from TRBV29-1 and TRBJ2-3; 8 bases map to TRBD2. The germline V gene has CDR1 SQVTM and CDR2 ANQGSEA. V was pared by 5 bases and J by 3 bases, with 7 bases of the junction left unmatched. This CDR3 is 14 amino acids long. The CDR3 DNA reads TGCAGCGTTCGTCACGGGAGGGAGACAGATACGCAGTATTTT. Amino acid sequence: CSVRHGRETDTQYF.

The rearrangement uses TRBV28 and TRBJ1-1; 10 bases agree with TRBD1. Trimming took 4 bases from V and 3 from J; bases not matched to a gene: 17. CDR3 length: 19 residues. The germline V gene has CDR1 MDHEN and CDR2 SYDVKM. In nucleotides, the CDR3 is TGTGCCAGCAGTTCAGCTTTTACGACAGGGGGCGGGGGATACACTGAAGCTTTCTTT. It is translated as CASSSAFTTGGGGYTEAFF.